This TCR beta chain emerged from a study of blood T cells in healthy people across ages (dated by TCRdb to between 2014 and 2016). For the wider study: Template switching captured roughly one uniquely barcoded TCR beta cDNA molecule per two T cells in model experiments. Using deep sequencing normalized with unique cDNA molecular identifiers, the study measured how TCR beta repertoire diversity changes with age. Four age groups were formed from the donors: young (average approximately 15 years), middle-aged (approximately 40), aged (under 70) and long-lived (approximately 80). To avoid experimental bias, donors of different ages were distributed randomly across sequencing lanes. Two additional independent replicas of 1 million unique cDNA reads from the same blood draw were analyzed for two donors (one aged 18 to 30 and one aged 80 or older).

Judged by its sample share, this clonotype qualifies as medium-sized (0.01 to 0.1%). Its antigen target is currently unknown. A much larger clone is a single base away; this may be a read error. The library was produced with 5' RACE. TCRdb lists the instrument as Illumina HiSeq 2500. A second roughly 7 to 11 cycle PCR used a sample-barcoded 5' primer and a J-beta primer mix. Each TCR beta cDNA molecule received a unique molecular identifier from a template-switch 5' adaptor carrying 12 random nucleotides. Each sample yielded at least 2.5 million CDR3-containing paired-end reads. The Mint cDNA synthesis kit, primed by a TRBC-specific oligonucleotide, was used to synthesize first-strand cDNA from all RNA. Following uracil-DNA glycosylase treatment, a first 18-cycle PCR with universal primers M1SS and BC2_uni_R was performed on all cDNA. Under the source paper's analysis protocol: For normalization, 1 million high-quality reads, each with a distinct molecular identifier, were randomly selected from each sample. Instead of being binned into consensus sequences, reads with shared molecular identifiers were discarded. MiTCR, with a Q25 quality threshold and the strictest error-elimination algorithm, was used for CDR3 identification, clonotype clustering and error correction. A nonparametric unseen species model with Euler transformation was used to estimate a lower bound on total TCR beta diversity. Clones were called with MiXCR by TCRdb after fastp trimmed the public reads at Q25, and only in-frame beta chains were retained. Each record represents a unique CDR3 protein, reported with the most common genes and DNA among its rows. It is TCRdb's table, rather than the study itself, that gives the V and J calls and clone size. The sample table shows about a million distinct CDR3 sequences, and around two fifths are seen once. Under 15% of the sample belongs to the ten largest clones.

Donors were 35 to 40 systemically healthy Caucasian individuals from Russia aged roughly 6 to 95 years. Around 10 milliliters of peripheral blood were collected from each donor into EDTA-treated Vacutainer tubes. Ficoll-Paque density-gradient centrifugation was used to isolate PBMCs, with at least 7 million obtained per sample. Trizol reagent was used to extract total RNA from the PBMCs, yielding at least 6 micrograms per sample. For every donor, an aliquot of PBMCs went through flow cytometry to measure the percentages of naive CD45RAhigh/CD27high T cells. The research as a whole found: Donor CMV infection status was unknown, potentially confounding age-related changes in expanded clonotypes. A strong correlation was found between observed TCR beta diversity and the percentage of naive T cells measured by flow cytometry. Compared with the aged group, the long-lived group had more naive CD4+ T cells, fewer expanded clones and increased TCR diversity, suggesting age selection. Bulk unsorted PBMC profiling prevented conclusive comparison of naive and antigen-experienced compartments. Observed TCR beta diversity per million T cells fell roughly linearly with age, and a significant reduction was already apparent by age roughly 40. Estimates of total diversity based on one million sequenced T cells were regarded as lower bounds and as underestimates.

From a lookup of the germline V gene, CDR1 and CDR2 are MDHEN and SYDVKM. The CDR3 measures 14 amino acids from cysteine to phenylalanine. Solely the CDR3 DNA is kept, with 42 bases framed from the first base. The clonotype comes from a man between 18 and 35 years old in good health. The chain is assembled from TRBV28 and TRBJ1-6; the D gene is perhaps TRBD1, on 6 matching bases. Sample: blood. The CDR3 region has the sequence CATRRQVFNSPPHF. The DNA sequence is TGTGCCACCAGACGACAGGTGTTTAATTCACCCCCCCACTTT. Reference TRBV28 and TRBJ1-6 genes cover what lies past the CDR3, so the full variable domain is DVKVTQSSRYLVKRTGEKVFLECVQDMDHENMFWYRQDPGLGLRLIYFSYDVKMKEKGDIPEGYSVSREKKERFSLILESASTNQTSMYLCATRRQVFNSPPHFGNGTRLTVT.